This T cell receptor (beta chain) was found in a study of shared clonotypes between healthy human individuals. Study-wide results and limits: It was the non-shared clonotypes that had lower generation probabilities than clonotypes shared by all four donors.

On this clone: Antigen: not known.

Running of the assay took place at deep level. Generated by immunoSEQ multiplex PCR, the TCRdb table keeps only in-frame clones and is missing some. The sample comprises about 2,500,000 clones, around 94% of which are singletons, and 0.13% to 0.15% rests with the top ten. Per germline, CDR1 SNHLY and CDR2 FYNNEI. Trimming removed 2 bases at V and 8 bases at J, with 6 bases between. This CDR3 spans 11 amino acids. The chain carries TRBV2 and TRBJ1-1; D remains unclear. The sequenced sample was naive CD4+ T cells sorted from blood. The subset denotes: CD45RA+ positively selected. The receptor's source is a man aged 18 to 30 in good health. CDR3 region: CASSELLEAFF. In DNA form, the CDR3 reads TGTGCCAGCAGTGAATTGTTAGAAGCTTTCTTT.